This T cell receptor (beta chain) was sequenced for a study of T cells in Graves' hyperthyroidism and ophthalmopathy. Amplification yielded TCR beta CDR3 regions, with RNA transcripts as the source. Carried out on the TCR CDR3, a first-round RT-PCR used the HTBI primer set. TCRdb re-called the multiplex PCR reads through MiXCR, storing one row per CDR3 protein. Of over 150,000 distinct CDR3 sequences in the sample, about 15% were seen once. After removal of 7 bases from V and 5 bases from J, the junction contained 6 bases not matched to a gene. The CDR3 consists of 12 residues. Germline V gene sequence: CDR1 GTSNPN, CDR2 SVGIG (reference sequence).

The sequence derives from a woman in her 50s with Graves' hyperthyroidism. Sequencing was performed on blood. This chain uses TRBV30 with TRBJ2-3; TRBD2 agrees at 7 bases. Here the CDR3 reads CASHRGEDTQYF. Here the CDR3 DNA reads TGTGCCTCCCACCGGGGGGAAGATACGCAGTATTTT.